A selection of T cell receptor beta chains follows, all from one sample in a study of blood T cell repertoires in COVID-19. Profiling relied on immunoSEQ multiplex PCR, and the TCRdb table lists in-frame clones only, not all of them. The table includes about 260,000 clones, about 90% detected once. Input material: peripheral blood. Source of these receptors: a woman aged 30 to 39 with COVID-19, enrolled during active disease. Both conserved end residues are part of each CDR3. D genes are given only for firm matches. Clone size is shown for a subset of rows, as once, few, many or a class of expanded clone.

D	J	V	size	DNA	CDR3
TRBD2	TRBJ2-5	TRBV3-1/TRBV3-2	NA	TGTGCCAGCAGCCAAGTTCTCAGCGGGAGTTTTGAGACCCAGTACTTC	CASSQVLSGSFETQYF
NA	TRBJ2-7	TRBV11-2	many	TGTGCCAGCAGCTTAAATCCAGGCGCGAACTACGAGCAGTACTTC	CASSLNPGANYEQYF
TRBD2	TRBJ2-7	TRBV12-5	NA	TGTGCTAGTGGTTTGGCCCTTTCCGGGACTAGCGGGAGGGCAGGAACCTACGAGCAGTACTTC	CASGLALSGTSGRAGTYEQYF
NA	TRBJ1-3	TRBV6-2/TRBV6-3	NA	TGTGCCAGCAGCTATCGCCTGGGGGGTGCCGGAAACACCATATATTTT	CASSYRLGGAGNTIYF
NA	TRBJ1-5	TRBV29-1	NA	TGCAGCGTTGGGCAGGTCGGTCAGCCCCAGCATTTT	CSVGQVGQPQHF
NA	TRBJ1-5	TRBV6-6	NA	TGTGCCAGCTCGAAGGGGATTATTAGCAATCAGCCCCAGCATTTT	CASSKGIISNQPQHF
NA	TRBJ1-2	TRBV2	NA	TGTGCCAGCACCGAGGGTGGGGCTAACTATGGCTACACCTTC	CASTEGGANYGYTF
TRBD1	TRBJ1-1	TRBV6-2/TRBV6-3	NA	TGTGCCAGCAGTCTCCTTGGGACAGCCACTGAAGCTTTCTTT	CASSLLGTATEAFF
TRBD1	TRBJ1-2	TRBV7-9	NA	TGTGCCAGCAGCTTTACAGGGGGCGCATCGGGCTACACCTTC	CASSFTGGASGYTF
NA	TRBJ1-5	TRBV3-1/TRBV3-2	NA	TGTGCCAGCAGCCAAGATTCTTCCGGGAATCAGCCCCAGCATTTT	CASSQDSSGNQPQHF
TRBD1	TRBJ1-5	TRBV19	NA	TGTGCCAGTAGTACCAGGACAGGGGGCGAAGTGACTCAGCCCCAGCATTTT	CASSTRTGGEVTQPQHF
TRBD2	TRBJ2-2	TRBV5-4	NA	TGTGCCAGCAGCTTGGGGGGGAGGGCCAGCACCGGGGAGCTGTTTTTT	CASSLGGRASTGELFF
TRBD1	TRBJ2-5	TRBV18	NA	TGTGCCAGCTCACTGACCGAGGGACAGGGGCCGGTAACCCAGTACTTC	CASSLTEGQGPVTQYF
NA	TRBJ2-7	TRBV7-2	NA	TGTGCCAGCAGTTGGCTAGCTTACGAGCAGTACTTC	CASSWLAYEQYF
NA	TRBJ2-7	TRBV15	NA	TGTGCCACCAGCAGTCGGAGAATCTACGAGCAGTACTTC	CATSSRRIYEQYF
NA	TRBJ2-5	TRBV5-1	NA	TGCGCCAGCAGCTTGACCGCGTGGGAGACCCAGTACTTC	CASSLTAWETQYF
NA	TRBJ2-2	TRBV19	NA	TGTGCCAGTACCCTTCTGTTTCGAGGGATGAACACCGGGGAGCTGTTTTTT	CASTLLFRGMNTGELFF
TRBD1	TRBJ1-2	TRBV4-1	NA	TGCGCCAGCAGCCAAGATTTGGGACAGGGGAAAAGGGGCTACACCTTC	CASSQDLGQGKRGYTF
TRBD1	TRBJ1-1	TRBV11-2	NA	TGTGCCAGCAGCTGGGGACAGGGGCTGATGAACACTGAAGCTTTCTTT	CASSWGQGLMNTEAFF
NA	TRBJ2-1	TRBV4-3	NA	TGCGCCAGCAGCCAAGATCGGCAGGGCCCCTACAATGAGCAGTTCTTC	CASSQDRQGPYNEQFF
NA	TRBJ1-5	TRBV28	NA	TGTGCCAGCACCGTTCGACTCCGCGGGGAGCCCCAGCATTTT	CASTVRLRGEPQHF
NA	TRBJ2-5	TRBV6-6	once	TGTGCCAGCAACCCGGGGGACCTAGAGACCCAGTACTTC	CASNPGDLETQYF
TRBD2	TRBJ2-7	TRBV5-6	NA	TGTGCCAGCAGCTCTAGACTAGCGGGAGCTTCCTACGAGCAGTACTTC	CASSSRLAGASYEQYF
TRBD2	TRBJ2-5	TRBV5-1	few	TGCGCCAGCAGCTTGGTAGCAGCGGGAGATCGTTTTCTAGAGACCCAGTACTTC	CASSLVAAGDRFLETQYF
TRBD1	TRBJ2-7	TRBV5-4	NA	TGTGCCAGCAGCTTGGGACAGGGCTCCTACGAGCAGTACTTC	CASSLGQGSYEQYF
NA	TRBJ2-3	TRBV3-1/TRBV3-2	NA	TGTGCCAGCAGCCCAACACCAGATACGCAGTATTTT	CASSPTPDTQYF
TRBD1	TRBJ1-2	TRBV28	NA	TGTGCCAGCAGTTTAGTCCGGGACAGGGGGCAAGTACGGGGCTACACCTTC	CASSLVRDRGQVRGYTF
TRBD1	TRBJ2-5	TRBV6-5	NA	TGTGCCAGCAGTTCGGCAGGGGGCGCGGAGACCCAGTACTTC	CASSSAGGAETQYF
TRBD2	TRBJ2-3	TRBV29-1	NA	TGCAGCGCGGAAGGAGCGGGAAGTGGGGATACGCAGTATTTT	CSAEGAGSGDTQYF
TRBD2	TRBJ2-3	TRBV7-6	NA	TGTGCCAGCAGCTCGGGACTAGCGGAAACTAGCACAGATACGCAGTATTTT	CASSSGLAETSTDTQYF
TRBD2	TRBJ2-7	TRBV6-5	NA	TGTGCCAGCAGTTACTCGCAGCGGGAGGGAGGTGCCGAGCAGTACTTC	CASSYSQREGGAEQYF
TRBD1	TRBJ1-2	TRBV19	NA	TGTGCCAGTAGTATAGGCGGGACAGGCAACTATGGCTACACCTTC	CASSIGGTGNYGYTF
NA	TRBJ2-7	TRBV3-1/TRBV3-2	NA	TGTGCCAGCAGCCAGACCACGGGGGACGAGCAGTACTTC	CASSQTTGDEQYF
TRBD1	TRBJ2-7	TRBV5-1	NA	TGCGCCAGCAGCTTTTTTGAGACAGGGGTCGGAGAGCAGTACTTC	CASSFFETGVGEQYF
TRBD2	TRBJ2-7	TRBV25-1	NA	TGTGCCAGCAGTGTTCCGGGAGGATCCGAGCAGTACTTC	CASSVPGGSEQYF
TRBD1	TRBJ1-5	TRBV6-6	once	TGTGCCAGCAGGCCGGGACAGGGTCTTCAGCCCCAGCATTTT	CASRPGQGLQPQHF
NA	TRBJ2-1	TRBV11-3	NA	TGTGCCAGCAGCTCCCGGCGGGCCGAATTCAATGAGCAGTTCTTC	CASSSRRAEFNEQFF
NA	TRBJ1-2	TRBV10-3	NA	TGTGCCATCAGTGAAGAAGAGGGATCGGCTAACTATGGCTACACCTTC	CAISEEEGSANYGYTF
TRBD1	TRBJ1-1	TRBV6-5	NA	TGTGCCAGCAGCGCCGGGACAGGGTCTTACACTGAAGCTTTCTTT	CASSAGTGSYTEAFF
TRBD2	TRBJ2-1	TRBV7-8	NA	TGTGCCAGCAGCTCGCGGGAGCGCCCCTACAATGAGCAGTTCTTC	CASSSRERPYNEQFF
NA	TRBJ1-2	TRBV30	NA	TGTGCCTGGAGTGTAAAGGCAGGGAACGTTTGGGGCTACACCTTC	CAWSVKAGNVWGYTF
TRBD1	TRBJ1-3	TRBV29-1	NA	TGCACCCAGGCGGCAGGGGGCTCTGGAAACACCATATATTTT	CTQAAGGSGNTIYF
NA	TRBJ2-5	TRBV7-2	NA	TGTGCCAGCAGCTTAGAGCGTCGCATTGGACAAGAGACCCAGTACTTC	CASSLERRIGQETQYF
TRBD1	TRBJ2-7	TRBV27	NA	TGTGCCAAAGAAGGGGGCGCCTACGAGCAGTACTTC	CAKEGGAYEQYF
NA	TRBJ1-5	TRBV19	NA	TGTGCCAGTAACGAAAGTAGGGGCCGGCCCCAGCATTTT	CASNESRGRPQHF
NA	TRBJ2-7	TRBV12-3/TRBV12-4	NA	TGTGCCAGCAGACCGGGGGAGAACTACGAGCAGTACTTC	CASRPGENYEQYF
TRBD2	TRBJ2-1	TRBV2	NA	TGTGCCAGCAGTGTTTTAACTAGCGGGAGACATGAGCAGTTCTTC	CASSVLTSGRHEQFF
NA	TRBJ1-1	TRBV2	NA	TGTGCCAGCAGTACCTCAGGGAATACTGAAGCTTTCTTT	CASSTSGNTEAFF
NA	TRBJ1-4	TRBV29-1	NA	TGCAGCGTTGAAAGTCAGATACCTGAAAAACTGTTTTTT	CSVESQIPEKLFF
TRBD2	TRBJ2-7	TRBV7-2	once	TGTGCCAGCAGCCCAGCGACTAGCGGGGGTTTGCAGTACTTC	CASSPATSGGLQYF
TRBD1	TRBJ1-1	TRBV6-4	NA	TGTGCCAGCTCTGACTCAGGACAGGGTGCGAGGTTGAGCACTGAAGCTTTCTTT	CASSDSGQGARLSTEAFF
TRBD1	TRBJ1-5	TRBV7-2	NA	TGTGCCAGCAGCACCGGGACAGGGTATGACAATCAGCCCCAGCATTTT	CASSTGTGYDNQPQHF
NA	TRBJ1-1	TRBV28	NA	TGTGCCAGCATCCTCAGGAACATGAACACTGAAGCTTTCTTT	CASILRNMNTEAFF
NA	TRBJ2-3	TRBV27	NA	TGTGCCGCCGGGGCGCAGTATTTT	CAAGAQYF
TRBD1	TRBJ1-2	TRBV7-9	NA	TGTGCCAGCATGTCACGGACAGGGGGCGGCTATGGCTACACCTTC	CASMSRTGGGYGYTF
NA	TRBJ1-1	TRBV3-1/TRBV3-2	NA	TGTGCCAGCAGCCAACGGACACCTCCTGAAGCTTTCTTT	CASSQRTPPEAFF
NA	TRBJ2-2	TRBV5-1	NA	TGCGCCAGCAGCTTGGCTGCTAGCTCCCCCGGGGAGCTGTTTTTT	CASSLAASSPGELFF
NA	TRBJ1-2	TRBV28	NA	TGTGCCAGCAGTACCATATCGGTCTATGGCTACACCTTC	CASSTISVYGYTF
NA	TRBJ1-6	TRBV7-2	NA	TGTGCCAGCAGCTTAGACAGATCCTCGGTCTCTTCACCCCTCCACTTT	CASSLDRSSVSSPLHF
TRBD2	TRBJ2-1	TRBV3-1/TRBV3-2	NA	TGTGCCAGCAGCCAAGATATAGCGGGGGCAAACAATGAGCAGTTCTTC	CASSQDIAGANNEQFF